What follows describes a single T cell receptor beta chain. From the RACE reads, TCRdb called clonotypes with MiXCR, one entry per CDR3 protein. This sample has 180,000 or so distinct CDR3 sequences, with just under 30% found just once. As to time point: pre-sensitization, week 0. Treatment defined: therapeutic diphenylcyclopropenone sensitization with weekly scalp DPC. This sample stems from a study of human T cells and chemical hapten exposure. Source: whole blood, taken in connection with sensitization to the hapten diphenylcyclopropenone (DPC). The TCR comes from a woman aged 30 to 39 with alopecia areata. Some clones in this sample may be carry-over from other donors' samples.

This chain's CDR3 is CASRFNRVVGTDTQYF. DNA of the CDR3: TGTGCCAGCAGGTTCAACAGGGTGGTCGGCACAGATACGCAGTATTTT. The gene calls are TRBV7-2 and TRBJ2-3; D possibly corresponds to TRBD1 (6 bases). The CDR3 loop spans 16 amino acids. Per germline, CDR1 SGHTA and CDR2 FQGNSA. Deletions cut 6 bases from V and 1 base from J, with 17 bases between. The variable domain in full, completed from reference TRBV7-2 and TRBJ2-3, reads GAGVSQSPSNKVTEKGKDVELRCDPISGHTALYWYRQSLGQGLEFLIYFQGNSAPDKSGLPSDRFSAERTGGSVSTLTIQRTQQEDSAVYLCASRFNRVVGTDTQYFGPGTRLTVL.